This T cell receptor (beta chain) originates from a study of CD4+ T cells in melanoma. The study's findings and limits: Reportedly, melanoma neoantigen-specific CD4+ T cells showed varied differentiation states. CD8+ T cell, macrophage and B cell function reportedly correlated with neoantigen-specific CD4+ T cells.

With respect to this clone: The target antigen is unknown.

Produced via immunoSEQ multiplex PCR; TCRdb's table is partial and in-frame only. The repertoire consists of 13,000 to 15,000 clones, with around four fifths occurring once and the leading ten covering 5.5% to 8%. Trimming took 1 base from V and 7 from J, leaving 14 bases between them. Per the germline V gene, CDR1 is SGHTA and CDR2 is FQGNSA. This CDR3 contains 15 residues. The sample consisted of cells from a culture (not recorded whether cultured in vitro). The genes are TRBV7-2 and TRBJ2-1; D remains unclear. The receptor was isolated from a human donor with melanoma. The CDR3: CASSLDRLELNEQFF. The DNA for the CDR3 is TGTGCCAGCAGCTTAGATAGGCTAGAGTTGAATGAGCAGTTCTTC.